This T cell receptor beta chain came from a study of OX40 agonist ivuxolimab in advanced cancers. Overall study context: Among those enrolled, mean age was about 60 years (range about 23 to 90) and approximately 83% were male. Participants could have had prior anti-PD-1, anti-PD-L1 or anti-CTLA-4 therapy, and approximately 40% had some.

This clone was seen a handful of times. The antigen is not known. The V end was cut by 5 bases, the J end by 2 bases, with 14 bases between. CDR3 length equals 15 residues. Germline CDR1 is SGHNT and CDR2 is YENEEA. Study conclusions and caveats: Some patients who did not respond also had low normalized T-cell clonal expansion.

Sampled blood was obtained at baseline, cycle 4 day 1, and cycle 7 day 1. Some clones are missing from TCRdb's copy, which holds only in-frame ones; the method was immunoSEQ multiplex PCR. Among 25,000 to 30,000 clones listed, about 83% were seen once. V gene TRBV11-3 combines with J gene TRBJ2-3, with D unresolved. The receptor comes from an adult with an advanced solid tumor such as melanoma, head and neck, liver or kidney cancer. The starting material was CD4+ or CD8+ T cells sorted from blood, obtained in a trial of the OX40 agonist ivuxolimab. The CDR3 nucleotides read TGTGCCAGCAGCGAGAGCCCCCGAATCACAGATACGCAGTATTTT. Protein: CASSESPRITDTQYF. Looking up the rest from reference TRBV11-3 and TRBJ2-3 gives the full variable domain: EAGVVQSPRYKIIEKKQPVAFWCNPISGHNTLYWYLQNLGQGPELLIRYENEEAVDDSQLPKDRFSAERLKGVDSTLKIQPAELGDSAVYLCASSESPRITDTQYFGPGTRLTVL.